Listed here are 29 T cell receptor beta chains from one sample, sequenced in a study of OX40 agonist ivuxolimab in advanced cancers. Sequencing was performed with immunoSEQ multiplex PCR; in TCRdb, only in-frame clones are kept and a portion is missing. The table shows tens of thousands of clones, with roughly 81% occurring only once. The material sequenced was CD4+ or CD8+ T cells sorted from blood, taken in a trial of the OX40 agonist ivuxolimab. These receptors all stem from an adult with an advanced solid tumor such as melanoma, head and neck, liver or kidney cancer.

This clone occurred once. V usage is TRBV4-2 and J usage is TRBJ1-1; D gene unclear. CDR1 LGHNA and CDR2 YNFKEQ come from the germline V gene. The CDR3 runs 15 residues. V was pared by 0 bases and J by 1 base, with 9 bases between. CDR3 nucleotide sequence: TGTGCCAGCAGCCAAGATCACCCAGAGAACACTGAAGCTTTCTTT. Translation gives CASSQDHPENTEAFF.

The CDR3 is CASSLADRGNTEAFF. The CDR3 bases are TGTGCCAGCAGTCTCGCGGACAGGGGCAATACTGAAGCTTTCTTT. The chain is built from TRBV6-1 and TRBJ1-1; 9 nucleotides align to TRBD1. The CDR3 runs 15 residues. Germline V gives CDR1 MNHNS, CDR2 SASEGT. Trimming cost V 5 bases and J 5 bases; bases outside gene matches: 9.

The chain couples TRBV5-5 to TRBJ2-2; 8 bases map to TRBD1. J gave up 4 bases and V 6 bases, and 14 bases lay outside the gene matches. The CDR3 is made up of 17 amino acids. CDR1 and CDR2 (germline): SGHKS, YYEKEE (reference sequence). The CDR3 region has the DNA TGTGCCAGCACCCGGGTAGGACAGGGTTCGGCCACCGGGGAGCTGTTTTTT. Translated, it gives CASTRVGQGSATGELFF.

This clone turned up a few times. The chain recombines TRBV10-2 with TRBJ1-1; D is uncertain. In germline, CDR1 is WSHSY, CDR2 SAAADI. This CDR3 comprises 13 residues. Trimming took 4 bases from V and 0 from J, leaving 6 bases between them. The CDR3 DNA reads as TGCGCCAGCAGTGGCACTGTGAACACTGAAGCTTTCTTT. Translated, it gives CASSGTVNTEAFF.

The chain links TRBV7-2 to TRBJ1-2; a possible D gene is TRBD1 (5 bases). The V gene lost 1 base and the J gene lost 2 bases, with 8 bases spanning the gap. The CDR3 runs to 14 residues. CDR1 is SGHTA and CDR2 is FQGNSA in the germline V gene. The CDR3 here is CASSLERQNYGYTF. The CDR3 DNA sequence: TGTGCCAGCAGCTTAGAGAGACAGAACTATGGCTACACCTTC.

V is TRBV6-1 and J is TRBJ1-5; D gene ambiguous. CDR1 and CDR2 (germline): MNHNS, SASEGT. The germline V and J ends were trimmed by 6 bases and 7 bases, with 10 bases remaining between them. The CDR3 length is 12 residues. CDR3 bases: TGTGCCAGCAGGACGGTGAGCCAGCCCCAGCATTTT. Residues: CASRTVSQPQHF.

This clone has more than one count but fewer than ten. The genes are TRBV19 and TRBJ1-5; possible D gene TRBD1, 5 bases. The CDR3 runs to 15 residues. The V gene lost 7 bases and the J gene lost 0 bases, with 13 bases spanning the gap. Per the germline V gene, CDR1 is LNHDA and CDR2 is SQIVND (reference sequence). DNA of the CDR3: TGTGCCAGTAAGGGCAGGGAGTTTAGCAATCAGCCCCAGCATTTT. Its protein product is CASKGREFSNQPQHF.

This chain uses TRBV6-6 with TRBJ2-7, with 8 bases identical to TRBD1. V gave up 4 bases and J gave up 3 bases; unmatched junction bases: 5. Germline CDR1 and CDR2: MNHNY and SVGAGI (reference sequence). This CDR3 has 14 residues. CDR3 residues: CASSSGGAGYEQYF. CDR3 in DNA: TGTGCCAGCAGTTCAGGGGGCGCTGGCTACGAGCAGTACTTC.

J is TRBJ2-3 and V is TRBV11-3; 7 nucleotides align to TRBD2. The CDR3 length is 15 residues. V lost 5 bases to trimming and J lost 3 bases; unmatched junction nucleotides: 8. Germline V gene lookup returns CDR1 SGHNT and CDR2 YENEEA. CDR3 in amino acids: CASSLQGGGTDTQYF. For the CDR3, the DNA is TGTGCCAGCAGCCTTCAGGGCGGGGGAACAGATACGCAGTATTTT.

The chain joins TRBV6-5 to TRBJ1-5; D is ambiguous. Germline V CDR1 and CDR2: MNHEY, SVGAGI. The CDR3 consists of 15 residues. Trimming stripped 0 bases from V and 2 bases from J, with 8 bases between. In DNA, the CDR3 is TGTGCCAGCAGTTACTCCTTCCTTGGCAATCAGCCCCAGCATTTT. Translating it yields CASSYSFLGNQPQHF.

The chain employs TRBV5-4 and TRBJ2-7; 7 nucleotides line up with TRBD2. The V and J ends lost 0 bases and 6 bases, in that order; junction bases with no gene match: 9. CDR1 and CDR2 from the germline V gene are SGHNT and YYREEE (reference sequence). This CDR3 contains 15 residues. The CDR3 reads CASSLAPAGSGEQYF. The CDR3, as DNA: TGTGCCAGCAGCTTGGCCCCAGCGGGGTCCGGCGAGCAGTACTTC.

The chain combines TRBV5-1 with TRBJ2-5; the D gene is possibly TRBD1 (5 bases). The CDR3 contains 14 residues. In germline, CDR1 is SGHRS, CDR2 YFSETQ. V lost 7 bases to trimming and J lost 5 bases, with 18 bases between them. As DNA, the CDR3 is TGCGCCAGCGAAAAACAAGGAAGGGGCGAGACCCAGTACTTC. Protein: CASEKQGRGETQYF.

This clone was counted a few times. This rearrangement joins TRBV2 to TRBJ1-6, with D perhaps TRBD1 (5 bases). Trimming stripped 4 bases from V and 7 bases from J, with 11 bases between. The V gene's germline CDR1 is SNHLY and CDR2 FYNNEI. CDR3 length: 14 residues. The CDR3 bases are TGTGCCAGCAGTGGCGTGGGGGACAATTCACCCCTCCACTTT. Translation gives CASSGVGDNSPLHF.

This chain uses TRBV11-3 with TRBJ2-7; no reliable D call. Germline V lookup: CDR1 SGHNT, CDR2 YENEEA. Trimming took off 3 bases at V and 3 bases at J, with 3 bases between the two ends. The CDR3 is made up of 11 amino acids. The CDR3 is CASSFLYEQYF. CDR3 DNA: TGTGCCAGCAGCTTCCTCTACGAGCAGTACTTC.

The chain combines TRBV6-5 with TRBJ2-1; 15 nucleotides align to TRBD2. The germline CDR1 and CDR2 sequences are MNHEY and SVGAGI. The CDR3 runs 14 residues. Trimming cost V 6 bases and J 7 bases; bases outside gene matches: 1. CDR3 protein: CASSGTSGGNEQFF. The CDR3 bases are TGTGCCAGCAGCGGGACTAGCGGGGGGAATGAGCAGTTCTTC.

The rearrangement joins TRBV5-4 to TRBJ1-2, with D possibly TRBD1 on 6 matching bases. Germline CDR1 is SGHNT and CDR2 is YYREEE (reference sequence). The ends were cut back, 7 bases at V and 4 bases at J, with 14 bases in the middle. This CDR3 is 13 amino acids long. Here the CDR3 reads CASLTEGGYGYTF. As DNA, the CDR3 is TGTGCCAGCCTAACGGAGGGGGGCTATGGCTACACCTTC.

In DNA, the CDR3 is TGTGCCAGCAGCGACCGGGACAGGGACTACGAGCAGTACTTC. Residues: CASSDRDRDYEQYF. The rearrangement joins TRBV9 to TRBJ2-5; 9 nucleotides line up with TRBD1. The J call may be mistaken, given a closer DNA end match to TRBJ2-7. Looked up from germline, CDR1 is SGDLS and CDR2 is YYNGEE. The CDR3 runs to 14 residues.

This chain connects TRBV27 to TRBJ2-1; D not resolved. Germline lookup yields CDR1 MNHEY and CDR2 SMNVEV (reference sequence). V gave up 5 bases and J gave up 0 bases, with 11 bases separating them. This CDR3 is built from 15 residues. In DNA form, the CDR3 reads TGTGCCAGCAGTATAACAGTGAGCTCCTACAATGAGCAGTTCTTC. This translates into CASSITVSSYNEQFF.

The chain employs TRBV7-2 and TRBJ1-4; D perhaps matches TRBD1 (5 bases). The V gene lost 5 bases and the J gene lost 2 bases, with 18 bases spanning the gap. Looked up from germline, CDR1 is SGHTA and CDR2 is FQGNSA. This CDR3 contains 17 residues. The DNA for the CDR3 is TGTGCCAGCAGCCTAGGCCCAGGGATGACTACTAATGAAAAACTGTTTTTT. It codes for CASSLGPGMTTNEKLFF.

This rearrangement joins TRBV7-9 to TRBJ1-3, with D tentatively TRBD1 (6 bases). CDR1 SEHNR and CDR2 FQNEAQ come from the germline V gene (reference sequence). Trimming took 1 base from V and 1 from J, leaving 17 bases between them. The CDR3 loop spans 18 amino acids. CDR3 amino acids: CASSLGRLGDRSGNTIYF. CDR3 bases: TGTGCCAGCAGCTTAGGAAGACTGGGCGACAGGTCTGGAAACACCATATATTTT.

The V and J genes are TRBV10-3 and TRBJ2-7, with D perhaps TRBD1 (6 bases). Trimming pared 5 bases from V and 5 bases from J, leaving 16 bases between. This CDR3 region has 14 residues. CDR1 is ENHRY, CDR2 SYGVKD, per germline. Here the CDR3 reads CAISLDSAGDEQYF. CDR3 sequence (DNA): TGTGCCATCAGTTTGGACAGTGCCGGGGACGAGCAGTACTTC.

The chain combines TRBV7-2 with TRBJ1-5; D may be TRBD1 (5 bases). V gave up 3 bases and J gave up 6 bases, with 12 bases separating them. Germline V CDR1 and CDR2: SGHTA, FQGNSA. CDR3 size: 14 residues. CDR3 loop: CASSFSYGGQPQHF. As DNA, the CDR3 is TGTGCCAGCAGCTTTAGTTATGGGGGTCAGCCCCAGCATTTT.

V usage is TRBV7-9 and J usage is TRBJ2-1; 9 bases are shared with TRBD1. CDR1 and CDR2 from the germline V gene are SEHNR and FQNEAQ (reference sequence). V trimming: 1 base; J trimming: 6 bases; junction bases outside the gene matches: 7. This CDR3 region has 16 residues. The chain's CDR3 is CASSLVSGQGANEQFF. DNA for the CDR3: TGTGCCAGCAGCTTAGTATCGGGACAGGGAGCCAATGAGCAGTTCTTC.

V usage is TRBV5-1 and J usage is TRBJ1-6; 8 nucleotides match TRBD1. The CDR3 spans 19 residues. Germline V CDR1 and CDR2: SGHRS, YFSETQ. The junction had 13 bases not matched to a gene; V was cut back by 1 base and J by 4 bases. Written as DNA, the CDR3 is TGCGCCAGCAGCTTGTTCTCGACAGGGGACCCCAGGTATAATTCACCCCTCCACTTT. Translated, it gives CASSLFSTGDPRYNSPLHF.

The chain uses TRBV2 and TRBJ1-5; D unclear. V gave up 7 bases and J gave up 7 bases, with 17 bases separating them. CDR3 length equals 14 residues. The V gene's germline CDR1 is SNHLY and CDR2 FYNNEI. CDR3 loop: CASNEVRAVQPQHF. For the CDR3, the DNA is TGTGCCAGCAATGAGGTGAGGGCAGTGCAGCCCCAGCATTTT.

This clone appeared a single time. This chain links TRBV5-4 with TRBJ2-1; 7 positions match TRBD1. CDR1 is SGHNT, CDR2 YYREEE, per germline (reference sequence). The CDR3 runs to 15 residues. The V segment lost 5 bases and the J segment 4 bases; nucleotides outside the gene matches: 9. This CDR3 reads CASSTGQVTYNEQFF. CDR3 nucleotide sequence: TGTGCCAGCAGTACTGGACAGGTTACTTACAATGAGCAGTTCTTC.

CDR3 nucleotide sequence: TGTGCCAGCAGCTTAGTTCTTACAGATGGGGACTATGGCTACACCTTC. Protein: CASSLVLTDGDYGYTF. The V call is TRBV7-9, the J call TRBJ1-2; D uncertain. The CDR3 has 16 residues. V was clipped by 1 base and J by 3 bases, with 15 bases between them. Per germline, CDR1 SEHNR and CDR2 FQNEAQ (reference sequence).

The CDR3 reads CASSYSAGLYRSGYTF. CDR3 coding DNA: TGTGCCAGCAGTTATTCCGCAGGGCTCTACAGAAGTGGCTACACCTTC. The gene calls are TRBV6-5 and TRBJ1-2, with a possible D match to TRBD1 (5 bases). This CDR3 comprises 16 residues. V was pared by 3 bases and J by 7 bases, with 21 bases between. Germline values: CDR1 MNHEY, CDR2 SVGAGI.

The sample holds one count of this clone. The genes are TRBV15 and TRBJ2-3, with TRBD2 matching 13 bases. The V segment lost 4 bases and the J segment 8 bases; nucleotides outside the gene matches: 18. The germline gives CDR1 LNHNV, CDR2 YYDKDF (reference sequence). CDR3 length: 19 residues. The CDR3 spells CATSTPPRTSGRLGSTQYF. The DNA of the CDR3 is TGTGCCACCAGCACCCCGCCGCGGACTAGCGGGAGACTGGGTTCTACGCAGTATTTT.